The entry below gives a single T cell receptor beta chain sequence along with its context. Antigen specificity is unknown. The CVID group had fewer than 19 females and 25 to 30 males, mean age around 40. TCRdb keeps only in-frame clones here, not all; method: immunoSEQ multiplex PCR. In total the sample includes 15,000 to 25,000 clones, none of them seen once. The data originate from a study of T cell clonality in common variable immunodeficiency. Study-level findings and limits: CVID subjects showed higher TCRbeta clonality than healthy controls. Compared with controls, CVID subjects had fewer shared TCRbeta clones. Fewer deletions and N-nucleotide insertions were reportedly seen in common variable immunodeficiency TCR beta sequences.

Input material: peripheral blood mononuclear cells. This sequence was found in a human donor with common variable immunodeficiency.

CDR3 sequence: CASSLEGTETYEQYF. The part of the CDR3 DNA that was read is TGTGCCAGCAGCTTAGAGGGGACAGAAACTTACGAG. This chain joins TRBV11-2 and TRBJ2-7; 7 bases map to TRBD1. The sequence runs out 3 residues before the end of the CDR3; the remainder is reconstructed from the germline J gene. The CDR3 has 15 amino acids. The germline gives CDR1 SGHAT, CDR2 FQNNGV. V lost 0 bases to trimming and J lost 4 bases; unmatched junction nucleotides: 6.